The 25 T cell receptor beta chains given below trace back to one sample, sequenced in a study of T cell responses to AZD1222 COVID-19 vaccine. Data came from immunoSEQ multiplex PCR; TCRdb stores just in-frame clones and leaves some out. The sample carries around 140,000 clones, about 92% recorded once. Specimen: peripheral blood, collected on day 0 of AZD1222 vaccination. Every receptor here comes from an adult in good health.

V usage is TRBV7-8 and J usage is TRBJ2-5; D not resolved. This CDR3 contains 15 residues. Trimming left V 1 base short and J 5 bases short, with 14 bases between. Germline CDR1 SGHVS, CDR2 FQNEAQ. CDR3 bases: TGTGCCAGCAGCTTAGAATCTGGGTTTCCGGAGACCCAGTACTTC. As protein: CASSLESGFPETQYF.

The rearrangement uses TRBV5-1 and TRBJ1-6; 7 positions match TRBD1. CDR1 is SGHRS and CDR2 is YFSETQ in the germline V gene. V shed 5 bases, J shed 6 bases, and the junction held 8 bases outside the gene matches. This CDR3 has 15 residues. The CDR3 sequence is CASRYTTGTNSPLHF. For the CDR3, the DNA is TGCGCCAGCAGATATACGACAGGGACTAATTCACCCCTCCACTTT.

The V and J genes are TRBV3-1 (or the pseudogene TRBV3-2) and TRBJ2-7; D is perhaps TRBD2 (6 bases). Per the germline V gene, CDR1 is LGHDT and CDR2 is YNNKEL (reference sequence). The CDR3 runs 16 residues. Between the trimmed V and J ends, which lost 0 bases and 2 bases, there was a span of 14 bases. CDR3 residues: CASSQDLGGATYEQYF. CDR3 in DNA: TGTGCCAGCAGCCAAGACCTCGGCGGGGCCACCTACGAGCAGTACTTC.

The CDR3 DNA reads as TGTGCCAGCTCATGGGGGGAGACAGAAGAGCAGTACTTC. Translated: CASSWGETEEQYF. The chain has TRBV27 and TRBJ2-7; D is possibly TRBD2 (6 bases). Trimming took off 8 bases at V and 7 bases at J, with 18 bases between the two ends. CDR3 length: 13 amino acids. Per germline, CDR1 MNHEY and CDR2 SMNVEV (reference sequence).

The V and J genes are TRBV5-1 and TRBJ2-7; the D gene is possibly TRBD2 (5 bases). The germline V gene has CDR1 SGHRS and CDR2 YFSETQ. Deletions cut 1 base from V and 3 bases from J, with 14 bases between. The CDR3 extends over 15 amino acids. This CDR3 reads CASSLTEGGFYEQYF. CDR3 DNA sequence: TGCGCCAGCAGCTTGACAGAGGGCGGATTCTACGAGCAGTACTTC.

This chain uses TRBV29-1 with TRBJ1-1; TRBD1 might be the D (6 bases). The V end lost 4 bases, the J end lost 7 bases, and 19 bases lay between the germline ends. The CDR3 is 14 amino acids. CDR1 and CDR2 from the germline V gene are SQVTM and ANQGSEA. This CDR3 reads CSVVGGRMSGEAFF. The DNA for the CDR3 is TGCAGCGTTGTGGGGGGGCGCATGTCGGGTGAAGCTTTCTTT.

V usage is TRBV5-8 and J usage is TRBJ2-7; D not certain. V was trimmed by 4 bases and J by 7 bases, leaving 9 bases between them. There are 11 residues in the CDR3. In germline, CDR1 is SGHTS, CDR2 YDEGEE. The CDR3 loop is CASSPRPEQYF. The CDR3 DNA is TGTGCCAGCAGCCCGCGACCTGAGCAGTACTTC.

The chain combines TRBV4-2 with TRBJ1-6; TRBD1 aligns across 9 bases. Trimming at V came to 3 bases and at J to 8 bases, leaving 11 bases not matched to a gene. This CDR3 region has 17 residues. Germline V lookup: CDR1 LGHNA, CDR2 YNFKEQ. DNA of the CDR3: TGTGCCAGCAGCCAGGACCTCGCCGGGACAGGGTATTCACCCCTCCACTTT. Translation gives CASSQDLAGTGYSPLHF.

J is TRBJ2-2 and V is TRBV6-4, with TRBD2 matching over 10 bases. V lost 3 bases and J lost 6; bases outside the gene matches: 1. CDR3 length: 14 amino acids. CDR1 and CDR2 (germline): MRHNA, SNTAGT. CDR3: CASSESGGAGELFF. Written as DNA, the CDR3 is TGTGCCAGCAGTGAAAGCGGGGGGGCCGGGGAGCTGTTTTTT.

The CDR3 DNA reads TGTGCCAGCTCACCTCTTGACAGCCTTTCCTACAATGAGCAGTTCTTC. Its translation is CASSPLDSLSYNEQFF. J is TRBJ2-1 and V is TRBV18; D may be TRBD1 (5 bases). V lost 3 bases and J 1 base, leaving 13 bases between the germline ends. There are 16 residues in the CDR3. Germline loops: CDR1 KGHSH, CDR2 LQKENI.

The rearrangement links TRBV19 to TRBJ1-5; no firm D call. This CDR3 region has 13 residues. Germline CDR1 reads LNHDA; CDR2 reads SQIVND (reference sequence). Trimming took 5 bases from V and 5 from J, leaving 10 bases between them. In DNA form, the CDR3 reads TGTGCCAGTAGTTTCTCGGGATATCAGCCCCAGCATTTT. Protein sequence: CASSFSGYQPQHF.

This clone showed up just once. J is TRBJ1-3 and V is TRBV6-6; D is uncertain. Looked up from germline, CDR1 is MNHNY and CDR2 is SVGAGI (reference sequence). This CDR3 is built from 11 residues. Trimming removed 5 bases from V and 7 bases from J, with 6 bases in between. For the CDR3, the DNA is TGTGCCAGCAGTCCCCGGAACACCATATATTTT. This encodes CASSPRNTIYF.

The J gene is TRBJ2-7, the V gene TRBV7-9; D may be TRBD1 (6 bases). The CDR3 has 13 residues. Trimming left V 8 bases short and J 3 bases short, with 14 bases between. The germline gives CDR1 SEHNR, CDR2 FQNEAQ (reference sequence). The DNA for the CDR3 is TGTGCCAGCGGACCCAGGGGCCACTACGAGCAGTACTTC. Protein sequence: CASGPRGHYEQYF.

The J gene is TRBJ1-2, the V gene TRBV5-6, with a weak D call TRBD1 (6 bases). This CDR3 comprises 16 residues. Germline-derived CDR1 and CDR2 are SGHDT and YYEEEE. V was trimmed by 6 bases and J by 4 bases, leaving 22 bases between them. The CDR3 spells CASIPGHRFSSYGYTF. CDR3 nucleotides: TGTGCCAGCATCCCGGGACACAGGTTCTCTAGCTATGGCTACACCTTC.

The chain recombines TRBV7-9 with TRBJ1-2; 11 nucleotides match TRBD1. The CDR3 contains 15 residues. From germline, CDR1 is SEHNR and CDR2 FQNEAQ (reference sequence). J gave up 5 bases and V 5 bases, and 7 bases lay outside the gene matches. The CDR3 spells CASSPPGQGAYGYTF. The CDR3, as DNA: TGTGCCAGCAGCCCCCCTGGACAGGGGGCATATGGCTACACCTTC.

The chain recombines TRBV29-1 with TRBJ2-3; D possibly corresponds to TRBD2 (6 bases). V lost 7 bases and J 13 bases, leaving 18 bases between the germline ends. Germline V gives CDR1 SQVTM, CDR2 ANQGSEA. This CDR3 is built from 11 residues. CDR3 sequence (DNA): TGCAGCGCTCGACCGGGGGAACTAGAGTATTTT. Translating gives CSARPGELEYF.

This chain joins TRBV6-5 and TRBJ1-6; D is perhaps TRBD1 (5 bases). The V gene's germline CDR1 is MNHEY and CDR2 SVGAGI. The CDR3 contains 15 residues. The V gene lost 7 bases and the J gene lost 8 bases, with 18 bases spanning the gap. The CDR3 region is CASNKGGTPDSPLHF. CDR3 coding DNA: TGTGCCAGCAACAAAGGAGGGACTCCTGATTCACCCCTCCACTTT.

The chain has TRBV6-1 and TRBJ1-1, with D perhaps matching TRBD1 (6 bases). The germline gives CDR1 MNHNS, CDR2 SASEGT. V was shortened by 3 bases and J by 0 bases, with 8 bases between the two germline ends. CDR3 length: 14 amino acids. CDR3 sequence reads: CASSDYRVNTEAFF. As DNA, the CDR3 is TGTGCCAGCAGTGATTACAGGGTGAACACTGAAGCTTTCTTT.

The chain has TRBV5-1 and TRBJ1-2; the D gene is possibly TRBD1 (6 bases). Trimming removed 4 bases at V and 0 bases at J, with 16 bases between. The CDR3 loop spans 16 amino acids. Looked up from germline, CDR1 is SGHRS and CDR2 is YFSETQ. The CDR3 loop is CASSLVETGTNYGYTF. As DNA, the CDR3 is TGCGCCAGCAGCCTAGTCGAAACAGGGACTAACTATGGCTACACCTTC.

J is TRBJ1-1 and V is TRBV19; no clear D gene. V was pared by 7 bases and J by 1 base, with 19 bases between. In germline, CDR1 is LNHDA, CDR2 SQIVND (reference sequence). The CDR3 is 16 residues long. The CDR3 sequence: CASTPPGGRGNTEAFF. The CDR3 DNA reads as TGTGCCAGTACCCCTCCAGGCGGGCGTGGGAACACTGAAGCTTTCTTT.

This chain links TRBV6-5 with TRBJ1-2; 7 bases are shared with TRBD1. The CDR3 has 14 residues. From germline, CDR1 is MNHEY and CDR2 SVGAGI. V lost 6 bases and J lost 5; bases outside the gene matches: 9. This CDR3 is CASRDPRGQYGYTF. The CDR3 region has the DNA TGTGCCAGCAGGGACCCGAGGGGGCAGTATGGCTACACCTTC.

This chain links TRBV2 with TRBJ2-3, with TRBD2 matching over 7 bases. This CDR3 contains 12 residues. Germline loops: CDR1 SNHLY, CDR2 FYNNEI. The ends lost 3 bases at V and 10 bases at J; junction bases unmatched: 4. The CDR3: CASSEGGDAQYF. In nucleotides, the CDR3 is TGTGCCAGCAGTGAGGGGGGGGATGCGCAGTATTTT. The full variable domain, with the rest looked up from reference TRBV2 and TRBJ2-3, is EPEVTQTPSHQVTQMGQEVILRCVPISNHLYFYWYRQILGQKVEFLVSFYNNEISEKSEIFDDQFSVERPDGSNFTLKIRSTKLEDSAMYFCASSEGGDAQYFGPGTRLTVL.

This clone occurred once. The genes are TRBV4-3 and TRBJ1-2; 11 bases map to TRBD1. The CDR3 runs 15 residues. Germline-derived CDR1 and CDR2 are LGHNA and YSLEER. V lost 3 bases, J lost 1 base, and 1 base stayed unmatched. The CDR3 coding sequence is TGCGCCAGCAGCCAGGGACAGGGGGTTAACTATGGCTACACCTTC. Translation: CASSQGQGVNYGYTF.

The chain joins TRBV4-1 to TRBJ2-7; 7 nucleotides align to TRBD2. V dropped 0 bases and J dropped 5; count of bases not matched to a gene: 7. Germline CDR1 reads MGHRA; CDR2 reads YSYEKL. The CDR3 length is 15 residues. CDR3 DNA sequence: TGCGCCAGCAGCCAAGACGGGGGGTCTCGGAACGAGCAGTACTTC. Translating it yields CASSQDGGSRNEQYF.

The chain couples TRBV7-6 to TRBJ1-5; D is unresolved. CDR1 is SGHVS, CDR2 FNYEAQ, per germline. This CDR3 region has 13 residues. V lost 5 bases and J 0 bases, leaving 5 bases between the germline ends. The CDR3 nucleotides are TGTGCCAGCAGCCCAGATAGCAATCAGCCCCAGCATTTT. The encoded protein is CASSPDSNQPQHF.